The 20 T cell receptor beta chains listed next were all sequenced from one sample in a study of cytomegalovirus exposure and HLA in healthy donors. The primer mix had 60 Vbeta and 13 Jbeta primers. Some clones are missing from TCRdb's copy, which holds only in-frame ones; the method was immunoSEQ multiplex PCR. The sample lists around 130,000 clones; around 75% were seen once. Sample: PBMCs. All receptors come from a man aged 30-40 years in good health and CMV-seronegative.

This clone was recorded a few times. V is TRBV5-6 and J is TRBJ1-6, with no clear D. The CDR3 contains 14 residues. V lost 2 bases and J lost 7, with 10 bases in between. Germline V lookup: CDR1 SGHDT, CDR2 YYEEEE. CDR3 DNA: TGTGCCAGCAGCTTCCTACCGGGGAATTCACCCCTCCACTTT. It is translated as CASSFLPGNSPLHF.

This clone showed up just a few times. The genes are TRBV30 and TRBJ1-5, with unresolved D. Germline CDR1 is GTSNPN and CDR2 is SVGIG (reference sequence). This CDR3 comprises 13 residues. The V and J ends lost 1 base and 0 bases respectively, with 4 bases between them. The CDR3 DNA reads TGTGCCTGGAGTGCAGATAGCAATCAGCCCCAGCATTTT. Its translation: CAWSADSNQPQHF.

This chain joins TRBV18 and TRBJ2-3; D not certain. The CDR3 loop spans 14 amino acids. V lost 2 bases, J lost 2 bases, and 8 bases lay in between. CDR1 and CDR2 (germline): KGHSH, LQKENI. This chain's CDR3 is CASSPNAATDTQYF. The CDR3 DNA is TGTGCCAGCTCACCAAACGCGGCCACAGATACGCAGTATTTT.

The chain couples TRBV19 to TRBJ1-1; 9 positions match TRBD1. The length of the CDR3 is 16 residues. CDR1 is LNHDA, CDR2 SQIVND, per germline (reference sequence). V dropped 5 bases and J dropped 0; count of bases not matched to a gene: 7. The CDR3 bases are TGTGCCAGTAGTCCCCGGGACAGGGTAGTGAACACTGAAGCTTTCTTT. It yields the protein CASSPRDRVVNTEAFF.

The rearrangement uses TRBV25-1 and TRBJ1-1; a weak D match, TRBD1 (6 bases). The CDR3 sequence is 16 residues long. The germline V gene encodes CDR1 MGHDK and CDR2 SYGVNS. V was pared by 5 bases and J by 3 bases, with 19 bases between. The CDR3 sequence: CASSPIWTEKYTEAFF. CDR3 coding DNA: TGTGCCAGCAGTCCAATATGGACAGAGAAGTACACTGAAGCTTTCTTT.

The chain employs TRBV5-1 and TRBJ2-3; D uncertain. Trimming left V 0 bases short and J 0 bases short, with 8 bases between. The CDR3 is 15 amino acids. CDR1 and CDR2 (germline): SGHRS, YFSETQ. DNA of the CDR3: TGCGCCAGCAGCTTGGACGGGTTTAGCACAGATACGCAGTATTTT. Its protein product is CASSLDGFSTDTQYF.

The chain joins TRBV13 to TRBJ2-3; D is ambiguous. V lost 3 bases, J lost 2 bases, and 6 bases lay in between. CDR1 is PRHDT and CDR2 is FYEKMQ in the germline V gene (reference sequence). This CDR3 has 13 amino acids. The CDR3 DNA is TGTGCCAGCAGCTTGGGCTCCACAGATACGCAGTATTTT. Translating gives CASSLGSTDTQYF.

The V gene is TRBV6-6, the J gene TRBJ2-3; TRBD2 might be the D (5 bases). V was cut by 0 bases and J by 4 bases, with 14 bases left in between. This CDR3 region has 16 residues. Germline V gene lookup returns CDR1 MNHNY and CDR2 SVGAGI (reference sequence). This chain's CDR3 is CASSYSVKGVADTQYF. The CDR3 coding sequence is TGTGCCAGCAGTTACTCGGTAAAGGGAGTCGCAGATACGCAGTATTTT.

This chain uses TRBV13 with TRBJ2-3; tentative D call: TRBD2 (5 bases). Germline-derived CDR1 and CDR2 are PRHDT and FYEKMQ (reference sequence). Trimming took 0 bases from V and 4 from J, leaving 11 bases between them. This CDR3 region has 15 residues. As DNA, the CDR3 is TGTGCCAGCAGCTTAGGGAGAGGGTTTCCAGATACGCAGTATTTT. Its translation: CASSLGRGFPDTQYF.

Note on this clone: Because it lacks the conserved phenylalanine or tryptophan at the end, this CDR3 is likely a read error. J is TRBJ2-3 and V is TRBV4-3; maybe TRBD1 (6 bases). Germline V CDR1 and CDR2: LGHNA, YSLEER. V was trimmed by 4 bases and J by 4 bases, leaving 18 bases between them. This CDR3 region has 16 residues. CDR3 sequence (DNA): TGCGCCAGCAGCCCGCTCTCAGACAGGACATCAGATACGCAGTATGTT. Its protein product is CASSPLSDRTSDTQYV.

The chain has TRBV29-1 and TRBJ2-3, with D perhaps matching TRBD2 (7 bases). Germline V gene data show CDR1 as SQVTM and CDR2 as ANQGSEA. Trimming cost V 4 bases and J 1 base, with 12 bases left between them. The CDR3 extends over 14 amino acids. The DNA for the CDR3 is TGCAGCGTTGGGAGGGGGGGGCGCACAGATACGCAGTATTTT. It codes for CSVGRGGRTDTQYF.

The chain carries TRBV19 and TRBJ1-2; D may be TRBD1 (5 bases). V was cut by 3 bases and J by 7 bases, with 15 bases left in between. The CDR3 consists of 14 residues. Looked up from germline, CDR1 is LNHDA and CDR2 is SQIVND (reference sequence). The CDR3 nucleotides read TGTGCCAGTAGTATTGGAGGGACGATAGGTGGCTACACCTTC. Translated, it gives CASSIGGTIGGYTF.

The V and J genes are TRBV30 and TRBJ1-1, with D unresolved. There are 14 residues in the CDR3. V was cut by 7 bases and J by 0 bases, with 15 bases left in between. Germline V lookup: CDR1 GTSNPN, CDR2 SVGIG (reference sequence). In nucleotides, the CDR3 is TGTGCCTCGATACCCCAGGCTATGAACACTGAAGCTTTCTTT. Translation gives CASIPQAMNTEAFF. The variable domain in full, completed from reference TRBV30 and TRBJ1-1, reads SQTIHQWPATLVQPVGSPLSLECTVEGTSNPNLYWYRQAAGRGLQLLFYSVGIGQISSEVPQNLSASRPQDRQFILSSKKLLLSDSGFYLCASIPQAMNTEAFFGQGTRLTVV.

This rearrangement joins TRBV13 to TRBJ1-2; D is uncertain. This CDR3 contains 11 residues. Per germline, CDR1 PRHDT and CDR2 FYEKMQ (reference sequence). The V end was cut by 0 bases, the J end by 10 bases, with 6 bases between. The CDR3 nucleotides read TGTGCCAGCAGCTTAGGCCCACACTACACCTTC. The encoded protein is CASSLGPHYTF. Combining the CDR3 with reference TRBV13 and TRBJ1-2 gives the whole variable domain AAGVIQSPRHLIKEKRETATLKCYPIPRHDTVYWYQQGPGQDPQFLISFYEKMQSDKGSIPDRFSAQQFSDYHSELNMSSLELGDSALYFCASSLGPHYTFGSGTRLTVV.

This clone was found a few times. The chain couples TRBV19 to TRBJ2-7; 10 bases are a match to TRBD1. There are 15 residues in the CDR3. Germline loops: CDR1 LNHDA, CDR2 SQIVND (reference sequence). The ends lost 7 bases at V and 2 bases at J; junction bases unmatched: 8. CDR3 loop: CASTAPGQGTYEQYF. The CDR3 DNA follows: TGTGCCAGTACTGCCCCGGGACAGGGGACCTACGAGCAGTACTTC.

This clone was observed a few times. This sequence joins TRBV2 and TRBJ2-7; 13 nucleotides line up with TRBD2. This CDR3 spans 17 amino acids. Trimming took 1 base from V and 8 from J; bases not matched to a gene: 11. Germline V gene sequence: CDR1 SNHLY, CDR2 FYNNEI. The CDR3 region has the DNA TGTGCCAGCAGTGAAGGGGGACTAGCGGGGCGCCTTTTGCAGCAGTACTTC. This translates into CASSEGGLAGRLLQQYF.

The DNA for the CDR3 is TGTGCCAGCAGCTACCTACTAGCGGGAGGGAGGTACGAGCAGTACTTC. This codes for CASSYLLAGGRYEQYF. This rearrangement joins TRBV7-2 to TRBJ2-7; the match to TRBD2 covers 13 bases. This CDR3 is built from 16 residues. V lost 4 bases and J lost 4; bases outside the gene matches: 7. Germline V lookup: CDR1 SGHTA, CDR2 FQGNSA. Filled out from reference TRBV7-2 and TRBJ2-7, the complete variable domain reads GAGVSQSPSNKVTEKGKDVELRCDPISGHTALYWYRQSLGQGLEFLIYFQGNSAPDKSGLPSDRFSAERTGGSVSTLTIQRTQQEDSAVYLCASSYLLAGGRYEQYFGPGTRLTVT.

The chain carries TRBV5-6 and TRBJ2-7; the match to TRBD2 covers 11 bases. Per the germline V gene, CDR1 is SGHDT and CDR2 is YYEEEE. This CDR3 region has 15 residues. After removal of 3 bases from V and 6 bases from J, the junction contained 8 bases not matched to a gene. The CDR3 sequence is CASSSVLAGGFEQYF. CDR3 coding DNA: TGTGCCAGCAGCTCCGTGCTAGCGGGGGGCTTCGAGCAGTACTTC.

V and J are TRBV5-4 and TRBJ2-7; TRBD2 agrees at 7 bases. The germline gives CDR1 SGHNT, CDR2 YYREEE (reference sequence). V shed 4 bases, J shed 0 bases, and the junction held 7 bases outside the gene matches. The CDR3 consists of 15 residues. The CDR3 coding sequence is TGTGCCAGCAGCCCCTCAGGGACTAACTCCTACGAGCAGTACTTC. It codes for CASSPSGTNSYEQYF.

The V and J genes are TRBV28 and TRBJ2-3; D call uncertain. The germline V gene encodes CDR1 MDHEN and CDR2 SYDVKM. Trimming pared 8 bases from V and 3 bases from J, leaving 6 bases between. This CDR3 has 11 amino acids. CDR3 protein: CASGRTDTQYF. The CDR3 DNA reads as TGTGCCAGCGGTCGGACAGATACGCAGTATTTT. Full variable domain (outside the CDR3, taken from reference TRBV28 and TRBJ2-3): DVKVTQSSRYLVKRTGEKVFLECVQDMDHENMFWYRQDPGLGLRLIYFSYDVKMKEKGDIPEGYSVSREKKERFSLILESASTNQTSMYLCASGRTDTQYFGPGTRLTVL.